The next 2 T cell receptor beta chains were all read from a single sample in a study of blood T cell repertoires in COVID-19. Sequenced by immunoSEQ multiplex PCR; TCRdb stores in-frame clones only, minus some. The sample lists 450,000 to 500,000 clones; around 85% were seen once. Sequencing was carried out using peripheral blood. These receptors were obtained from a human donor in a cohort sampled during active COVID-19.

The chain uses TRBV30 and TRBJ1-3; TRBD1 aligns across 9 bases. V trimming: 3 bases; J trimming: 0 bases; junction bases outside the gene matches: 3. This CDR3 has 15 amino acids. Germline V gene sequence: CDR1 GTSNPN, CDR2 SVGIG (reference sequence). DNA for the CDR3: TGTGCCTGGAGGACGGGACAGGGCTCTGGAAACACCATATATTTT. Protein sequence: CAWRTGQGSGNTIYF.

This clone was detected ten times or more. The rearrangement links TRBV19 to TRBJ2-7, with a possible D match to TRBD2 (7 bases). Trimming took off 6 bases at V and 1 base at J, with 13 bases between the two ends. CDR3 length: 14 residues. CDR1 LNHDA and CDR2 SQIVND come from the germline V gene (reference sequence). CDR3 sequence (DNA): TGTGCCAGTAGCCTGAGGGGGGGATCCTACGAGCAGTACTTC. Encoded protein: CASSLRGGSYEQYF.